These 6 T cell receptor beta chains share one sample of origin, sequenced in a study of PD-1 blockade in classical Hodgkin lymphoma. Time point: cycle 4 day 1 (C4D1), after 6 weeks of nivolumab. With no exception, relapse followed autologous stem cell transplantation in all patients, and brentuximab vedotin exposure varied. Generated by immunoSEQ multiplex PCR, the TCRdb table keeps only in-frame clones and is missing some. The sample records fewer than 50,000 clones, around 80% being singletons. Sequenced here: peripheral blood mononuclear cells (PBMCs), sampled before the fourth cycle of nivolumab. Receptors originate from a human donor with classical Hodgkin lymphoma.

This chain uses TRBV11-3 with TRBJ2-7; 8 bases match TRBD1. This CDR3 has 14 amino acids. J was trimmed by 4 bases and V by 2 bases; bases with no gene match: 4. CDR1 is SGHNT, CDR2 YENEEA, per germline. CDR3 amino acids: CASSLSGGGYEQYF. The CDR3 nucleotides read TGTGCCAGCAGCTTATCAGGGGGCGGGTACGAGCAGTACTTC.

This clone was counted a few times. The sample has other DNA sequences that encode this CDR3 too. CDR3 region: CASSEPGRGNTEAFF. The CDR3 DNA follows: TGTGCCAGCAGTGAGCCGGGACGGGGGAACACTGAAGCTTTCTTT. The V gene is TRBV6-1, the J gene TRBJ1-1; D is possibly TRBD1 (5 bases). V was pared by 3 bases and J by 1 base, with 12 bases between. Germline CDR1 and CDR2: MNHNS and SASEGT. The CDR3 has 15 amino acids.

This chain joins TRBV14 and TRBJ1-2; TRBD1 matches 8 bases. In germline, CDR1 is SGHDN, CDR2 FVKESK. With 0 bases clipped from V and 5 bases from J, the junction kept 5 bases outside the gene matches. The CDR3 loop spans 15 amino acids. CDR3 loop: CASSQEAGGLYGYTF. As DNA, the CDR3 is TGTGCCAGCAGCCAAGAAGCAGGGGGCCTATATGGCTACACCTTC.

V usage is TRBV30 and J usage is TRBJ1-3; TRBD1 might be the D (6 bases). V shed 2 bases and J shed 7 bases, with 15 bases lying between them. CDR3 length: 14 amino acids. Germline CDR1 reads GTSNPN; CDR2 reads SVGIG (reference sequence). CDR3 nucleotides: TGTGCCTGGAGTTCCCTTGGGGGGCGTAACACCATATATTTT. This gives the protein CAWSSLGGRNTIYF.

The chain employs TRBV7-8 and TRBJ1-6; 8 bases agree with TRBD1. The length of the CDR3 is 17 residues. Germline V gene lookup returns CDR1 SGHVS and CDR2 FQNEAQ. V lost 4 bases and J lost 5; bases outside the gene matches: 10. The CDR3 nucleotides read TGTGCCAGCAGCTCCAAAAGTGGGACAGGAAATAATTCACCCCTCCACTTT. Translating it yields CASSSKSGTGNNSPLHF.

This clone was picked up a small number of times. CDR3 in amino acids: CASSPLEFQPQHF. In nucleotides, the CDR3 is TGTGCCAGCAGCCCCCTCGAATTCCAGCCCCAGCATTTT. This sequence joins TRBV7-8 and TRBJ1-5; D not resolved. Germline loops: CDR1 SGHVS, CDR2 FQNEAQ. Trimming took 5 bases from V and 7 from J, leaving 12 bases between them. The length of the CDR3 is 13 residues.